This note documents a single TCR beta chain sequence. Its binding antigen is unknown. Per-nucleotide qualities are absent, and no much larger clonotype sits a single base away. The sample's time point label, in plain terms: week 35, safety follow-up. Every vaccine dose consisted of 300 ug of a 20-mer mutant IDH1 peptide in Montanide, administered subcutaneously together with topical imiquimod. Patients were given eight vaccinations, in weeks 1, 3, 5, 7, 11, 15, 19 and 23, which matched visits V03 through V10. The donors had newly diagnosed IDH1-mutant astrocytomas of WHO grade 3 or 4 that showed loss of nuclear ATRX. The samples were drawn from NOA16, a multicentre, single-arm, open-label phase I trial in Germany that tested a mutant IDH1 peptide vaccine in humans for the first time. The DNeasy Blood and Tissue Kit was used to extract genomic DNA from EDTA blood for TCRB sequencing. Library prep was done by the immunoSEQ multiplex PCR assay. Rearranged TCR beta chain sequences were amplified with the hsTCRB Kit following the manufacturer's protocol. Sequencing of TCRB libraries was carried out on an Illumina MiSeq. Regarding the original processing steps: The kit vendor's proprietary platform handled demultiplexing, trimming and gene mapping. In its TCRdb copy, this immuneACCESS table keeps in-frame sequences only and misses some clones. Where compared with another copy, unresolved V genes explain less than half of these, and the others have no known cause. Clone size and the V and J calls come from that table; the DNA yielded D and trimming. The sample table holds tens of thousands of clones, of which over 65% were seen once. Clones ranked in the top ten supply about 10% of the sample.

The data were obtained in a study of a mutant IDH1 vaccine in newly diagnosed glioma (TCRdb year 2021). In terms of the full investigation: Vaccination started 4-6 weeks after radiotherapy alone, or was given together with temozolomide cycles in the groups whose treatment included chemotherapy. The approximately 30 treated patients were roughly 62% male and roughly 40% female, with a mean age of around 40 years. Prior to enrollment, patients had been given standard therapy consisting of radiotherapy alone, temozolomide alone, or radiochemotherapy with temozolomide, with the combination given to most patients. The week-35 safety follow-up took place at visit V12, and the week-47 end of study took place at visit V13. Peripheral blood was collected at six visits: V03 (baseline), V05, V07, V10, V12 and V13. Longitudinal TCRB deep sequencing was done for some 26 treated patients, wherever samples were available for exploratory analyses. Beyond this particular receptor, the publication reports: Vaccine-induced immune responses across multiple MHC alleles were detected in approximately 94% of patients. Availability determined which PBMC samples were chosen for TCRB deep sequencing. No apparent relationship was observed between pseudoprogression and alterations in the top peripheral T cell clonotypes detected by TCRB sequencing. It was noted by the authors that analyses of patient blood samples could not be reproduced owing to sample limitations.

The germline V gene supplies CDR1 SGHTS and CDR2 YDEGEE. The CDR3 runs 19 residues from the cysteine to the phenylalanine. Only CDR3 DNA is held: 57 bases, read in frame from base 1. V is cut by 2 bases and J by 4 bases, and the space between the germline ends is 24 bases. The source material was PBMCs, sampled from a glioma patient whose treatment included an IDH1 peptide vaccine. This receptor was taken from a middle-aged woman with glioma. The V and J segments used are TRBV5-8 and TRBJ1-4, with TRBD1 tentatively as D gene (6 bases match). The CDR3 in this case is CASSFNYRAALLHNEKLFF. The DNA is TGTGCCAGCAGCTTTAACTACAGGGCCGCCCTCCTGCATAATGAAAAACTGTTTTTT. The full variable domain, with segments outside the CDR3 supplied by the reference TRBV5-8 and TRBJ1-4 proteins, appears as EAGVTQSPTHLIKTRGQQATLRCSPISGHTSVYWYQQALGLGLQFLLWYDEGEERNRGNFPPRFSGRQFPNYSSELNVNALELEDSALYLCASSFNYRAALLHNEKLFFGSGTQLSVL.